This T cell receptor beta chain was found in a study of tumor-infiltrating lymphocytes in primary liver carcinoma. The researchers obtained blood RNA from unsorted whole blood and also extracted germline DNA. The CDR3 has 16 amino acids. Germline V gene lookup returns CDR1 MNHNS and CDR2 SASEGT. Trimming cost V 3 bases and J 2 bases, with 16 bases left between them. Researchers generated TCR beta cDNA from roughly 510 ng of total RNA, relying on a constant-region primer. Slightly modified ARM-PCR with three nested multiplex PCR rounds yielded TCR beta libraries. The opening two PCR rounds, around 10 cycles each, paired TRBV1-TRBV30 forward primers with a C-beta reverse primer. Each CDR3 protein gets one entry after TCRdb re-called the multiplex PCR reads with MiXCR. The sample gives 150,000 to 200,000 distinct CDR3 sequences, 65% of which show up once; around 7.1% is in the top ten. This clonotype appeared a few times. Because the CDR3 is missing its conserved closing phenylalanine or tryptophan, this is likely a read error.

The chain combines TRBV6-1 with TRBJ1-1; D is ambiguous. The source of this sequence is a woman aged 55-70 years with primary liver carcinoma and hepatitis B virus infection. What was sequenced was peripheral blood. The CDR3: CASSDWTERINTEAFL. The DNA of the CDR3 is TGTGCCAGCAGTGACTGGACCGAGAGGATTAACACTGAAGCTTTCCTT.